The source of this TCR beta chain is a study of CD8+ T cells in alopecia areata. Lesional scalp punch biopsies and peripheral blood came from alopecia areata patients. Trimming cost V 6 bases and J 6 bases, with 9 bases left between them. The CDR3 is 11 amino acids. Germline CDR1 DFQATT, CDR2 SNEGSKA (reference sequence). Sequencing used cDNA as its template, made by extracting RNA and reverse transcribing it. Generated by immunoSEQ multiplex PCR, the TCRdb table keeps only in-frame clones and is missing some. This sample has 120,000 or so clones, with about 50% found just once. This TCR derives from a human donor with alopecia areata. The sequencing input was NKG2D-low CD8+ T cells sorted from blood. The rearrangement joins TRBV20-1 to TRBJ2-1, with D maybe TRBD2 (5 bases). This CDR3 is CSAKLGNEQFF. CDR3 sequence (DNA): TGCAGTGCAAAACTAGGCAATGAGCAGTTCTTC.